Here is one T cell receptor beta chain with its context. The antigen is undetermined. Germline V gene sequence: CDR1 WNHNN, CDR2 SYGVQD (reference sequence). The CDR3 covers 16 residues. Trimming removed 6 bases from V and 0 bases from J; junction bases left unmatched: 11. This specimen comes from a study of cytomegalovirus exposure and HLA in healthy donors. Across the study: Caucasian-associated ancestry cluster membership applied to about four fifths of 398 genotyped donors. Study results and caveats: Reportedly, cytomegalovirus status was diagnosed with high sensitivity and specificity.

It was with 60 Vbeta and 13 Jbeta primers that the PCR ran. As originally analysed: As a later analysis found, there were tens of millions of unique TCR beta chains, of which some 9.9 million were shared. The data were produced by immunoSEQ multiplex PCR, yet TCRdb's version contains in-frame clones alone and is incomplete. D and trimming come from the DNA, and the V and J calls and clone size come from that table. The sample yields about 130,000 clones, over 70% seen once. The sequenced material came from PBMCs. The chain carries TRBV10-1 and TRBJ2-7, with TRBD1 matching over 7 bases. The TCR comes from a man aged 30 to 39 in good health and CMV-seronegative. The CDR3 DNA sequence: TGCGCCAGCAGGACCCCGACAGGGACCGACTCCTACGAGCAGTACTTC. It is translated as CASRTPTGTDSYEQYF.